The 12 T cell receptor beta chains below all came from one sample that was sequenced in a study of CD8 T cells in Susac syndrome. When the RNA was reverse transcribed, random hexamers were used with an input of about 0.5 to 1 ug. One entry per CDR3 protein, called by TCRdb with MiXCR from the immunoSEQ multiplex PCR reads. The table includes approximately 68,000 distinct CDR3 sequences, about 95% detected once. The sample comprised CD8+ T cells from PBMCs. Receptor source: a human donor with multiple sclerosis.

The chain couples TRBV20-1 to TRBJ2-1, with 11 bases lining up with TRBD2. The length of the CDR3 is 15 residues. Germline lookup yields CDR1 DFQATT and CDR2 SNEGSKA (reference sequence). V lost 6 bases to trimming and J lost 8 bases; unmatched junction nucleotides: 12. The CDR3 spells CSAPPGSGRGYEQFF. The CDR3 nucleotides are TGCAGTGCCCCCCCGGGTAGCGGGAGGGGTTATGAGCAGTTCTTC.

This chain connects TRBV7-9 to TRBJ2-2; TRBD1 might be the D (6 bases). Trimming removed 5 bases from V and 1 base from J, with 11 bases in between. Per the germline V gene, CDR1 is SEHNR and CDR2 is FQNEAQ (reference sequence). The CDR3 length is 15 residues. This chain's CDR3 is CASSQGTRNTGELFF. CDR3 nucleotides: TGTGCCAGCAGCCAGGGGACGAGGAACACCGGGGAGCTGTTTTTT.

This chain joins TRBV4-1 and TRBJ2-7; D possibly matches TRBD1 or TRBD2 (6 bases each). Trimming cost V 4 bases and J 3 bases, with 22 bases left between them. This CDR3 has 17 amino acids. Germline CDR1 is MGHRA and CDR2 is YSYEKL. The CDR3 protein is CASSPRVGGRNIYEQYF. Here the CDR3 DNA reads TGCGCCAGCAGCCCCAGGGTGGGGGGCCGGAATATCTACGAGCAGTACTTC.

The CDR3 region is CSARGQGDNEQFF. DNA of the CDR3: TGCAGTGCTAGAGGACAGGGGGACAATGAGCAGTTCTTC. V usage is TRBV20-1 and J usage is TRBJ2-1; 9 positions match TRBD1. Germline loops: CDR1 DFQATT, CDR2 SNEGSKA (reference sequence). The J segment lost 5 bases and the V segment lost 1 base, leaving 0 bases of the junction unmatched. The CDR3 runs 13 residues.

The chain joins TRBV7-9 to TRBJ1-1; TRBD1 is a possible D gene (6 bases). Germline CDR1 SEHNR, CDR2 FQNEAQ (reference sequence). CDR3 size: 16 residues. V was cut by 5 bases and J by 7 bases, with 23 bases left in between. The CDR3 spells CASSTTPDRERFEAFF. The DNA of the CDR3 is TGTGCCAGCAGCACTACCCCGGACAGAGAGCGATTTGAAGCTTTCTTT.

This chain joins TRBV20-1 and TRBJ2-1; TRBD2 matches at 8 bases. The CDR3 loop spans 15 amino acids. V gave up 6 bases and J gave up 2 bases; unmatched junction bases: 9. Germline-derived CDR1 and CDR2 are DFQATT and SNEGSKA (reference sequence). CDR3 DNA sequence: TGCAGTGCCGTGGATTCAGCGGGGGCCTACAATGAGCAGTTCTTC. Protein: CSAVDSAGAYNEQFF.

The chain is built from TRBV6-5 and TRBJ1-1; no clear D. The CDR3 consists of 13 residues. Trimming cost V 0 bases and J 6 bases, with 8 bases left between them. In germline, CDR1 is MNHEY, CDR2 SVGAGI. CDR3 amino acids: CASSYSSPAEAFF. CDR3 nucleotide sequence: TGTGCCAGCAGTTACTCGTCGCCCGCTGAAGCTTTCTTT.

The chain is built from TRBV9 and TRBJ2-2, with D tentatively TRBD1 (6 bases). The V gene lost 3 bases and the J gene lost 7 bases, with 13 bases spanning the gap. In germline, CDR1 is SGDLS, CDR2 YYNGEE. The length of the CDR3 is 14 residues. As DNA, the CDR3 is TGTGCCAGCAGCGCGACAGGTTCGAGCGGGGAGCTGTTTTTT. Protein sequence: CASSATGSSGELFF.

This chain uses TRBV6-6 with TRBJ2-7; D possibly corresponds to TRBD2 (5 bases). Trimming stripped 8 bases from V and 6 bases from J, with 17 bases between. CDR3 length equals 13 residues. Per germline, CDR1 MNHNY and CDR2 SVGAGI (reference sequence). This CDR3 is CASVSTGFSEQYF. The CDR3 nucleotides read TGTGCCAGCGTTAGTACGGGGTTTAGCGAGCAGTACTTC.

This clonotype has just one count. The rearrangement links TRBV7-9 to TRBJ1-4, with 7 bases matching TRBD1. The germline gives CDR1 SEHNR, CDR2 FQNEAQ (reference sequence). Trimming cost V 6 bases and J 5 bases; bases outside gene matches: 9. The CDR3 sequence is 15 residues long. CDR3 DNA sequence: TGTGCCAGCAGTCCATTACAGGGGCGAAATGAAAAACTGTTTTTT. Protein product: CASSPLQGRNEKLFF.

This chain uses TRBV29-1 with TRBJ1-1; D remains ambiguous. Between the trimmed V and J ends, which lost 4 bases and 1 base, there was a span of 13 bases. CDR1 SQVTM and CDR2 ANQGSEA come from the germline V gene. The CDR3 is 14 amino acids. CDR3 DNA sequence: TGCAGCGTTGGGTGGGGTGTGGGGAACACTGAAGCTTTCTTT. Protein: CSVGWGVGNTEAFF.

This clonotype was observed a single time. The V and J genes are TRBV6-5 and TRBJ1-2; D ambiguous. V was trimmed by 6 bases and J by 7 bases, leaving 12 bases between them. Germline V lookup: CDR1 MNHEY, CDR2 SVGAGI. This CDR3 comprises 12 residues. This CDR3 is CASSPRGPGYTF. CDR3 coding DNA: TGTGCCAGCAGCCCCCGTGGGCCTGGCTACACCTTC.